These 12 T cell receptor beta chains share one sample of origin, sequenced in a study of blood T cell repertoires in COVID-19. TCRdb's table, derived via immunoSEQ multiplex PCR, lists solely in-frame clones and lacks some. The table records more than 250,000 clones, around 86% of them present only once. The sample comprised peripheral blood. The receptors stem from a man in his fifties or sixties with active or convalescent COVID-19.

The rearrangement joins TRBV10-1 to TRBJ2-1; D remains ambiguous. Deletions cut 0 bases from V and 0 bases from J, with 9 bases between. Per germline, CDR1 WNHNN and CDR2 SYGVQD (reference sequence). The CDR3 consists of 16 residues. CDR3 protein: CASSESPVSSYNEQFF. CDR3 DNA sequence: TGCGCCAGCAGTGAGTCCCCCGTCAGCTCCTACAATGAGCAGTTCTTC.

The V call is TRBV4-3, the J call TRBJ2-2, with TRBD1 matching over 9 bases. Germline V lookup: CDR1 LGHNA, CDR2 YSLEER. This CDR3 comprises 19 residues. J gave up 0 bases and V 3 bases, and 11 bases lay outside the gene matches. DNA for the CDR3: TGCGCCAGCAGCCATGGCCTGGGACAGGGCCTATCGAACACCGGGGAGCTGTTTTTT. It encodes CASSHGLGQGLSNTGELFF.

This sequence joins TRBV4-2 and TRBJ1-2, with 9 positions matching TRBD1. The CDR3 runs to 14 residues. V dropped 3 bases and J dropped 8; count of bases not matched to a gene: 7. CDR1 LGHNA and CDR2 YNFKEQ come from the germline V gene. Written as DNA, the CDR3 is TGTGCCAGCAGCCATGAGGGACAGGGAGACGGCTACACCTTC. Its protein is CASSHEGQGDGYTF.

The chain employs TRBV5-4 and TRBJ2-5, with TRBD2 identical over 11 bases. In germline, CDR1 is SGHNT, CDR2 YYREEE (reference sequence). CDR3 size: 15 residues. J gave up 4 bases and V 0 bases, and 2 bases lay outside the gene matches. Here the CDR3 reads CASSLALAGVETQYF. DNA of the CDR3: TGTGCCAGCAGCTTGGCACTAGCGGGGGTAGAGACCCAGTACTTC.

The chain carries TRBV28 and TRBJ1-2; 8 nucleotides align to TRBD1. Germline values: CDR1 MDHEN, CDR2 SYDVKM. J gave up 5 bases and V 6 bases, and 5 bases lay outside the gene matches. The CDR3 is 13 amino acids. The DNA for the CDR3 is TGTGCCAGCAGGATTGGGACAGGTTATGGCTACACCTTC. Translated, it gives CASRIGTGYGYTF.

This chain joins TRBV9 and TRBJ1-1; D gene uncertain. Between the trimmed V and J ends, which lost 0 bases and 6 bases, there was a span of 9 bases. Germline V gene lookup returns CDR1 SGDLS and CDR2 YYNGEE. This CDR3 comprises 13 residues. CDR3 sequence: CASSVDPSSEAFF. The CDR3 nucleotides are TGTGCCAGCAGCGTAGATCCGAGTTCTGAAGCTTTCTTT.

This sequence joins TRBV7-3 and TRBJ1-2, with 10 bases matching TRBD1. The germline gives CDR1 SGHTA, CDR2 FQGTGA. J was trimmed by 6 bases and V by 5 bases; bases with no gene match: 3. The CDR3 totals 13 residues. The CDR3 loop reads CASSRQGADGYTF. CDR3 bases: TGTGCCAGCAGCCGACAGGGGGCGGATGGCTACACCTTC.

J is TRBJ2-2 and V is TRBV28, with TRBD2 matching over 13 bases. The V segment lost 6 bases and the J segment 3 bases; nucleotides outside the gene matches: 4. Per the germline V gene, CDR1 is MDHEN and CDR2 is SYDVKM. This CDR3 has 16 residues. The CDR3 here is CASSWTSGGYTGELFF. The CDR3 DNA sequence: TGTGCCAGCAGCTGGACTAGCGGGGGATACACCGGGGAGCTGTTTTTT.

The J gene is TRBJ1-2, the V gene TRBV7-2, with 7 positions matching TRBD1. The length of the CDR3 is 13 residues. V shed 1 base, J shed 8 bases, and the junction held 4 bases outside the gene matches. Germline CDR1 is SGHTA and CDR2 is FQGNSA. DNA of the CDR3: TGTGCCAGCAGCTTAGGACAGGGTCGCGGCTACACCTTC. This codes for CASSLGQGRGYTF.

V is TRBV6-7 and J is TRBJ1-6; D is undetermined. TRBV6-7 is recorded as an ORF, its role being uncertain. The CDR3 has 14 residues. V lost 8 bases to trimming and J lost 7 bases, with 15 bases between them. CDR3 nucleotides: TGTGCCAGCCCGCACCCAGGCGGGAATTCACCCCTCCACTTT. Protein product: CASPHPGGNSPLHF.

The gene calls are TRBV29-1 and TRBJ1-4; maybe TRBD1 (5 bases). The CDR3 contains 12 residues. Trimming took 3 bases from V and 10 from J, leaving 12 bases between them. Germline V gene sequence: CDR1 SQVTM, CDR2 ANQGSEA. The CDR3 sequence: CSVELRGRKLFF. CDR3 coding DNA: TGCAGCGTTGAGTTAAGGGGTCGAAAACTGTTTTTT.

This rearrangement joins TRBV5-1 to TRBJ2-7, with 11 bases aligning to TRBD1. The V gene's germline CDR1 is SGHRS and CDR2 YFSETQ. This CDR3 has 15 amino acids. The V segment lost 5 bases and the J segment 1 base; nucleotides outside the gene matches: 5. The CDR3 here is CASSLGDRGSYEQYF. CDR3 in DNA: TGCGCCAGCAGTCTTGGGGACAGGGGGTCCTACGAGCAGTACTTC.